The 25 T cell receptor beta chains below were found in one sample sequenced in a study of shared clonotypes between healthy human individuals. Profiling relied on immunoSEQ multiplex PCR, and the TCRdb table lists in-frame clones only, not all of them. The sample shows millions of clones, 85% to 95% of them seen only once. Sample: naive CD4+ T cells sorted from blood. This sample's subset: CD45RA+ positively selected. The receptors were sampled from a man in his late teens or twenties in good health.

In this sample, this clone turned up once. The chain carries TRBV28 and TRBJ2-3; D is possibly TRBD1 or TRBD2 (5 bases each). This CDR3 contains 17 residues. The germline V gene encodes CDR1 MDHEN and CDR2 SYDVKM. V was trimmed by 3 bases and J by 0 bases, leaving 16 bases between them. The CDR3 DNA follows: TGTGCCAGCAGTTTGTGGGCCTCCGGGGCTAGCACAGATACGCAGTATTTT. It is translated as CASSLWASGASTDTQYF. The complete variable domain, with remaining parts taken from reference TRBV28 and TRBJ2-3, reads DVKVTQSSRYLVKRTGEKVFLECVQDMDHENMFWYRQDPGLGLRLIYFSYDVKMKEKGDIPEGYSVSREKKERFSLILESASTNQTSMYLCASSLWASGASTDTQYFGPGTRLTVL.

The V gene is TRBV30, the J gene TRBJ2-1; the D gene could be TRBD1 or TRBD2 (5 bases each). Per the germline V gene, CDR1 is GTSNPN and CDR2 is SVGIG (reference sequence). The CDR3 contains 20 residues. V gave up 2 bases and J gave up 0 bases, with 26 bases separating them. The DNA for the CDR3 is TGTGCCTGGAGTCCAGGTCCGGGACCACGAACCCTAAGCTCCTACAATGAGCAGTTCTTC. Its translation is CAWSPGPGPRTLSSYNEQFF.

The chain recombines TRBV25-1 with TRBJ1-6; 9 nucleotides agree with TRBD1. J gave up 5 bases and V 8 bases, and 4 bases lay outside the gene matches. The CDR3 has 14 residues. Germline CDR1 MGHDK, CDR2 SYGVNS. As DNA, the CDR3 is TGTGCCAGCGGGGGACAGGGAAATAATTCACCCCTCCACTTT. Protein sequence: CASGGQGNNSPLHF.

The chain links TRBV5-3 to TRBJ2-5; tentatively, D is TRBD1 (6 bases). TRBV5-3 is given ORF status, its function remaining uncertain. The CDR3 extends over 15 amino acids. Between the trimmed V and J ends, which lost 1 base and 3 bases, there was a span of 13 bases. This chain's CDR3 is CARSLSEQGKETQYF. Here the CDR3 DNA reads TGTGCCAGAAGCTTGTCTGAACAGGGCAAAGAGACCCAGTACTTC.

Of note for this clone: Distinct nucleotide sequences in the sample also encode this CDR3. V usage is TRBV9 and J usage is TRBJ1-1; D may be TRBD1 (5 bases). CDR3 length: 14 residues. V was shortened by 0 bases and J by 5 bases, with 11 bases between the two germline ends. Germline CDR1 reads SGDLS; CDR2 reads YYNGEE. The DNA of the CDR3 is TGTGCCAGCAGCGTAGATGGGGGTAGTACTGAAGCTTTCTTT. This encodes CASSVDGGSTEAFF.

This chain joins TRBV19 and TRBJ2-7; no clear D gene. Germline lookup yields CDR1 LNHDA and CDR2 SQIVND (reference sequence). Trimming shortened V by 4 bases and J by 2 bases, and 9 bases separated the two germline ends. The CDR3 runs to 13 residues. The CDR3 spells CASSNSGPYEQYF. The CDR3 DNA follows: TGTGCCAGTAGTAATTCAGGACCCTACGAGCAGTACTTC.

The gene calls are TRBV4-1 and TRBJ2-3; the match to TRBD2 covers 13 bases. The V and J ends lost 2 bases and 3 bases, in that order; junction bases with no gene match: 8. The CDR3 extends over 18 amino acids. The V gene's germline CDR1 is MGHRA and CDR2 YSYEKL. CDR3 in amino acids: CASSQFGTGLAGTDTQYF. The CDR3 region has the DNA TGCGCCAGCAGCCAATTTGGTACGGGACTAGCGGGAACAGATACGCAGTATTTT.

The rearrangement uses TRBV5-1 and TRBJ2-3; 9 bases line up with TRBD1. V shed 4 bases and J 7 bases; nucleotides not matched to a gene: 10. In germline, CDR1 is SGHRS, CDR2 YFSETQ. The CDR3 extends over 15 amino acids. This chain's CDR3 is CASSPRDRDFNTQYF. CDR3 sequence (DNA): TGCGCCAGCAGCCCCAGGGACAGGGACTTCAATACGCAGTATTTT.

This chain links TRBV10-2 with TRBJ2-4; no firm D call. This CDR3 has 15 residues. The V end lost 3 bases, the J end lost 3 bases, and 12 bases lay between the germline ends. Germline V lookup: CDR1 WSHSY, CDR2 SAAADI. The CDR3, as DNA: TGCGCCAGCAGTGAATTTGTACGGTTCAAAAACATTCAGTACTTC. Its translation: CASSEFVRFKNIQYF.

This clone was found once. This CDR3 is CASSFLGQGAVEQFF. As DNA, the CDR3 is TGTGCCAGCAGTTTCTTGGGACAGGGGGCTGTTGAGCAGTTCTTC. The gene calls are TRBV28 and TRBJ2-1, with 12 bases matching TRBD1. Unmatched junction bases numbered 6, after V lost 3 bases and J lost 9 bases. The length of the CDR3 is 15 residues. Germline V lookup: CDR1 MDHEN, CDR2 SYDVKM.

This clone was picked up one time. The CDR3 nucleotides are TGTGCCAGCAGCTTGGGAGGGGTCGAAGGGGCTAATTCACCCCTCCACTTT. Its translation: CASSLGGVEGANSPLHF. V is TRBV5-4 and J is TRBJ1-6, with a possible D match to TRBD1 (5 bases). The CDR3 extends over 17 amino acids. In germline, CDR1 is SGHNT, CDR2 YYREEE (reference sequence). V lost 0 bases and J 6 bases, leaving 16 bases between the germline ends.

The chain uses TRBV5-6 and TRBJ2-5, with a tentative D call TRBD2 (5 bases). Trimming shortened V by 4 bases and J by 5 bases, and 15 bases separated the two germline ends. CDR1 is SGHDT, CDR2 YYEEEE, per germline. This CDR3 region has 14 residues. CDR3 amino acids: CASSIIAGGETQYF. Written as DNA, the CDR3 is TGTGCCAGCAGCATCATCGCAGGAGGCGAGACCCAGTACTTC.

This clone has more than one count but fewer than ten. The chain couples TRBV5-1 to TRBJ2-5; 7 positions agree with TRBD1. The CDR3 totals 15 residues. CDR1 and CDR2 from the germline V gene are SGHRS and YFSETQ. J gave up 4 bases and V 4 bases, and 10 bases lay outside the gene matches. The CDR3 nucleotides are TGCGCCAGCAGCCACACCACAGGGGCTGGAGAGACCCAGTACTTC. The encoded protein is CASSHTTGAGETQYF.

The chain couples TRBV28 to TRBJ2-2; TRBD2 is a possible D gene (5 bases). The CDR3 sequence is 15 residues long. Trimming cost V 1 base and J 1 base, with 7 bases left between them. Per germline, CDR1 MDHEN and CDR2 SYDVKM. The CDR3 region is CASSLSAGNTGELFF. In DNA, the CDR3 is TGTGCCAGCAGTTTATCCGCGGGGAACACCGGGGAGCTGTTTTTT.

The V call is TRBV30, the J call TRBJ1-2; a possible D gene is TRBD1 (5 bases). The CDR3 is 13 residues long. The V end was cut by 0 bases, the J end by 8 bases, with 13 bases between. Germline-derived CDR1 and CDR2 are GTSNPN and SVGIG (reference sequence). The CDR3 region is CAWSVMDTGGYTF. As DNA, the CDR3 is TGTGCCTGGAGTGTAATGGACACGGGGGGCTACACCTTC.

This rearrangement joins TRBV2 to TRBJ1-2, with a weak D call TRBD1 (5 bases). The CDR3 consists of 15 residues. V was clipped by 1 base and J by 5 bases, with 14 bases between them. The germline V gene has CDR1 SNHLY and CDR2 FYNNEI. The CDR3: CASSEGGGKGYGYTF. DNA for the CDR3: TGTGCCAGCAGTGAAGGTGGGGGGAAAGGGTATGGCTACACCTTC.

Written as DNA, the CDR3 is TGTGCCAGCAGCTTACCACTAGCGGGAGGGTACAATGAGCAGTTCTTC. It codes for CASSLPLAGGYNEQFF. This chain joins TRBV7-2 and TRBJ2-1; TRBD2 agrees at 13 bases. CDR3 size: 16 residues. Germline V gene lookup returns CDR1 SGHTA and CDR2 FQGNSA. Trimming at V came to 2 bases and at J to 4 bases, leaving 2 bases not matched to a gene.

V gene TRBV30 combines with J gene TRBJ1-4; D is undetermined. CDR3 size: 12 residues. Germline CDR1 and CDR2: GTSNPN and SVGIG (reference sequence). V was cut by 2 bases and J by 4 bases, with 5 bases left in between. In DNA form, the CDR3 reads TGTGCCTGGAGTTCTTATAATGAAAAACTGTTTTTT. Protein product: CAWSSYNEKLFF. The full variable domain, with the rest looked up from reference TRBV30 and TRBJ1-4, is SQTIHQWPATLVQPVGSPLSLECTVEGTSNPNLYWYRQAAGRGLQLLFYSVGIGQISSEVPQNLSASRPQDRQFILSSKKLLLSDSGFYLCAWSSYNEKLFFGSGTQLSVL.

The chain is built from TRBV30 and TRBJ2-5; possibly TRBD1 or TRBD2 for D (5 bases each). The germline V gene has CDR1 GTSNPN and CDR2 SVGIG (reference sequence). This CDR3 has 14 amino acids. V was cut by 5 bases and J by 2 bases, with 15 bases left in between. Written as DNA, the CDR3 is TGTGCCTGGGGGGGAATCATATCTCAAGAGACCCAGTACTTC. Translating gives CAWGGIISQETQYF.

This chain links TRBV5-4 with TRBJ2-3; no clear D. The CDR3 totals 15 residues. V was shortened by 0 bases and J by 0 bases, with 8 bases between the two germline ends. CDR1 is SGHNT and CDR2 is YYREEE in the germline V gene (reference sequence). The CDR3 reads CASSLGVASTDTQYF. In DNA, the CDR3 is TGTGCCAGCAGCTTGGGGGTTGCTAGCACAGATACGCAGTATTTT.

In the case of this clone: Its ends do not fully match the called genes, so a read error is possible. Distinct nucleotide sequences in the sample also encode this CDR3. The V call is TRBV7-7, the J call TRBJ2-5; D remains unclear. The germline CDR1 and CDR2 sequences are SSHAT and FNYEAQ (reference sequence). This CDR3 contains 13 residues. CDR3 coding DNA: TGTGCTAGCAGCTTAGATCGGGAAGAGACCCAGTACTTC. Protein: CASSLDREETQYF.

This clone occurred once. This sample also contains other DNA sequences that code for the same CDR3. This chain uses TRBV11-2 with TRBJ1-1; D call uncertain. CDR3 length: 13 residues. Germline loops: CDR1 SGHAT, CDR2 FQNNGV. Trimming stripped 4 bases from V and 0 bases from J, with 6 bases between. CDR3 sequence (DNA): TGTGCCAGCAGCTCGCAGCTGAACACTGAAGCTTTCTTT. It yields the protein CASSSQLNTEAFF.

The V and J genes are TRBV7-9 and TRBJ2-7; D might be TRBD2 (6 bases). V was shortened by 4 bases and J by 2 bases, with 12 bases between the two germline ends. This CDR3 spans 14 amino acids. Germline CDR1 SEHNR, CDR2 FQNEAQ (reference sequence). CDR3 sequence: CASSSGAGPYEQYF. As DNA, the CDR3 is TGTGCCAGCAGCTCGGGAGCAGGTCCCTACGAGCAGTACTTC. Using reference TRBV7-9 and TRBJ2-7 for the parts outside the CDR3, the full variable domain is DTGVSQNPRHKITKRGQNVTFRCDPISEHNRLYWYRQTLGQGPEFLTYFQNEAQLEKSRLLSDRFSAERPKGSFSTLEIQRTEQGDSAMYLCASSSGAGPYEQYFGPGTRLTVT.

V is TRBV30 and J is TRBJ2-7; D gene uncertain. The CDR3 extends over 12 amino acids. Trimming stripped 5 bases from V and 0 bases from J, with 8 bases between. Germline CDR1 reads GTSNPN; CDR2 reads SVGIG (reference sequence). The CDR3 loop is CAWGVDSYEQYF. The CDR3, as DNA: TGTGCCTGGGGAGTGGACTCCTACGAGCAGTACTTC.

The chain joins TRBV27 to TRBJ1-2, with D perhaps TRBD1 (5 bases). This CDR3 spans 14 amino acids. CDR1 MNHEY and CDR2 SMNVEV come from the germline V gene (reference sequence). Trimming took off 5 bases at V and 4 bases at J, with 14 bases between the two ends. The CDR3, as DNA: TGTGCCAGCAGTAACCGAGGGGCTTCCTATGGCTACACCTTC. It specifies CASSNRGASYGYTF.